This entry concerns a single TCR beta chain. Trimming shortened V by 2 bases and J by 3 bases, and 9 bases separated the two germline ends. This CDR3 comprises 14 residues. CDR1 ENHRY and CDR2 SYGVKD come from the germline V gene. This entry is derived from a study of CDR3 diversity in severe acne. TCRdb independently ran MiXCR on the PCR reads; one entry per CDR3 protein. The sample has about 85,000 distinct CDR3 sequences; about half are singletons. This rearrangement joins TRBV10-3 to TRBJ2-3; D gene ambiguous. The specimen sequenced was blood. This sequence was found in a male donor in good health, serving as a control. The CDR3 loop is CAISERVGTDTQYF. CDR3 bases: TGTGCCATCAGTGAGAGGGTGGGGACAGATACGCAGTATTTT.